Listed here are 21 T cell receptor beta chains from one sample, sequenced in a study of CD8 T cells in Susac syndrome. Random hexamers were used to reverse transcribe roughly 0.5 to 1 ug of RNA. MiXCR, run by TCRdb on the immunoSEQ multiplex PCR reads, gives a single entry per CDR3 protein. The data contain 75,000 to 95,000 distinct CDR3 sequences, about 96% of them seen just once; the ten biggest clones take up 0.62%. The sample consisted of CD8+ T cells from PBMCs. All receptors come from a human donor with Susac syndrome.

The chain carries TRBV20-1 and TRBJ2-3, with TRBD1 matching 11 bases. Germline lookup yields CDR1 DFQATT and CDR2 SNEGSKA (reference sequence). V trimming: 5 bases; J trimming: 4 bases; junction bases outside the gene matches: 8. This CDR3 contains 15 residues. The CDR3 DNA follows: TGCAGTGCTGGCGGACAGGGGGCAGGAGCAGATACGCAGTATTTT. It is translated as CSAGGQGAGADTQYF.

The rearrangement joins TRBV6-1 to TRBJ2-7; 7 bases map to TRBD1. CDR1 and CDR2 from the germline V gene are MNHNS and SASEGT. The junction had 7 bases not matched to a gene; V was cut back by 2 bases and J by 6 bases. CDR3 size: 14 residues. CDR3 sequence: CASSEWTGSSEQYF. The CDR3 bases are TGTGCCAGCAGTGAATGGACAGGATCTAGCGAGCAGTACTTC.

This chain links TRBV27 with TRBJ2-3; D might be TRBD2 (6 bases). V shed 7 bases and J shed 5 bases, with 16 bases lying between them. Germline CDR1 MNHEY, CDR2 SMNVEV (reference sequence). The CDR3 contains 14 residues. Here the CDR3 reads CASNTGRGKDTQYF. DNA for the CDR3: TGTGCCAGCAACACGGGGCGGGGTAAAGATACGCAGTATTTT.

The chain employs TRBV29-1 and TRBJ2-3, with D possibly called TRBD1 or TRBD2 (7 bases each). Germline-derived CDR1 and CDR2 are SQVTM and ANQGSEA. There are 16 residues in the CDR3. The ends were cut back, 3 bases at V and 4 bases at J, with 20 bases in the middle. This chain's CDR3 is CSVDQVGRGGPDTQYF. CDR3 bases: TGCAGCGTTGATCAGGTTGGCAGGGGGGGTCCAGATACGCAGTATTTT.

The V gene is TRBV5-4, the J gene TRBJ1-1, with D hard to call. Trimming pared 1 base from V and 0 bases from J, leaving 10 bases between. In germline, CDR1 is SGHNT, CDR2 YYREEE (reference sequence). The CDR3 consists of 15 residues. The CDR3 spells CASSLMDGLNTEAFF. The CDR3 DNA sequence: TGTGCCAGCAGCTTGATGGACGGCTTGAACACTGAAGCTTTCTTT.

This clonotype appeared a single time. The J gene is TRBJ1-1, the V gene TRBV5-6; no clear D. Germline CDR1 reads SGHDT; CDR2 reads YYEEEE. Trimming left V 0 bases short and J 5 bases short, with 11 bases between. The CDR3 is made up of 14 amino acids. The CDR3: CASSLAMPRTEAFF. CDR3 DNA: TGTGCCAGCAGCTTGGCGATGCCGAGGACTGAAGCTTTCTTT.

The J gene is TRBJ1-2, the V gene TRBV19; no reliable D call. Germline lookup yields CDR1 LNHDA and CDR2 SQIVND (reference sequence). The CDR3 is made up of 12 amino acids. V lost 6 bases, J lost 1 base, and 6 bases lay in between. CDR3 bases: TGTGCCAGTAGCGTAATTAACTATGGCTACACCTTC. Protein sequence: CASSVINYGYTF.

This rearrangement joins TRBV20-1 to TRBJ1-5; weak D call: TRBD1 (6 bases). The germline V gene encodes CDR1 DFQATT and CDR2 SNEGSKA (reference sequence). V dropped 4 bases and J dropped 6 bases, with 16 bases sitting between them. CDR3 length equals 14 residues. The CDR3 nucleotides are TGCAGTGCTAACTTACAGGGCGGGCTTCAGCCCCAGCATTTT. This translates into CSANLQGGLQPQHF.

The genes are TRBV20-1 and TRBJ2-5; 7 bases agree with TRBD1. Germline loops: CDR1 DFQATT, CDR2 SNEGSKA (reference sequence). CDR3 length: 13 amino acids. Trimming took 6 bases from V and 6 from J; bases not matched to a gene: 10. CDR3 sequence reads: CSAEPDREKTQYF. The CDR3, as DNA: TGCAGTGCAGAACCAGACAGGGAAAAGACCCAGTACTTC.

The chain is built from TRBV20-1 and TRBJ1-2, with TRBD1 matching 7 bases. The CDR3 runs 13 residues. The V and J ends lost 5 bases and 7 bases, in that order; junction bases with no gene match: 10. The germline gives CDR1 DFQATT, CDR2 SNEGSKA (reference sequence). The CDR3: CSAWTGRVVGYTF. Written as DNA, the CDR3 is TGCAGTGCTTGGACAGGTCGGGTTGTTGGCTACACCTTC.

V gene TRBV29-1 combines with J gene TRBJ1-4, with D uncertain. The CDR3 is made up of 13 amino acids. V lost 4 bases, J lost 7 bases, and 13 bases lay in between. In germline, CDR1 is SQVTM, CDR2 ANQGSEA. CDR3 bases: TGCAGCGTTGCCGAGGGAGAGCGTGAAAAACTGTTTTTT. Protein sequence: CSVAEGEREKLFF.

This clonotype appeared a few times. This chain uses TRBV5-6 with TRBJ2-7; maybe TRBD1 (7 bases). The CDR3 is 14 amino acids. The V end lost 0 bases, the J end lost 3 bases, and 10 bases lay between the germline ends. Germline V gene sequence: CDR1 SGHDT, CDR2 YYEEEE. The CDR3 reads CASSLGQGGYEQYF. CDR3 in DNA: TGTGCCAGCAGCTTGGGACAGGGAGGCTACGAGCAGTACTTC.

The chain is built from TRBV19 and TRBJ1-4; D may be TRBD1 (6 bases). Trimming took off 3 bases at V and 9 bases at J, with 20 bases between the two ends. CDR3 length: 16 amino acids. Germline V gene lookup returns CDR1 LNHDA and CDR2 SQIVND (reference sequence). CDR3 amino acids: CASSIGGARGYQKLFF. The CDR3 nucleotides read TGTGCCAGTAGTATCGGCGGGGCCAGGGGTTATCAAAAACTGTTTTTT.

The chain carries TRBV5-1 and TRBJ2-5; 8 nucleotides line up with TRBD1. The trim removed 4 bases at V and 4 bases at J, leaving 3 bases unmatched. CDR3 length: 13 residues. From germline, CDR1 is SGHRS and CDR2 YFSETQ. The CDR3 reads CASSPGGLETQYF. In DNA, the CDR3 is TGCGCCAGCAGCCCAGGGGGCTTAGAGACCCAGTACTTC.

The genes are TRBV12-3 or TRBV12-4 and TRBJ2-6; D is uncertain. This CDR3 contains 16 residues. V was clipped by 6 bases and J by 0 bases, with 12 bases between them. CDR3 DNA sequence: TGTGCCAGCAGCCCCGGTCTGGACTCTGGGGCCAACGTCCTGACTTTC. As protein: CASSPGLDSGANVLTF.

The rearrangement links TRBV6-2 or TRBV6-3 to TRBJ2-1; a possible D gene is TRBD2 (5 bases). From germline, CDR1 is MNHEY and CDR2 SVGEGT. The CDR3 length is 13 residues. Deletions cut 3 bases from V and 9 bases from J, with 12 bases between. In nucleotides, the CDR3 is TGTGCCAGCAGTTATACGGAGGCGGGTGAGCAGTTCTTC. It specifies CASSYTEAGEQFF.

The chain uses TRBV18 and TRBJ1-6; D gene ambiguous. Germline CDR1 and CDR2: KGHSH and LQKENI. CDR3 length equals 12 residues. V lost 3 bases to trimming and J lost 10 bases, with 7 bases between them. In nucleotides, the CDR3 is TGTGCCAGCTCACCGGGCCAGTCACCCCTCCACTTT. Translating it yields CASSPGQSPLHF.

V is TRBV29-1 and J is TRBJ2-7, with no clear D. The CDR3 has 11 amino acids. Between the trimmed V and J ends, which lost 4 bases and 1 base, there was a span of 5 bases. Looked up from germline, CDR1 is SQVTM and CDR2 is ANQGSEA. The DNA for the CDR3 is TGCAGCGTTGCCAAGTCCTACGAGCAGTACTTC. Amino acid sequence: CSVAKSYEQYF.

The chain employs TRBV7-2 and TRBJ2-2, with D hard to call. V was pared by 3 bases and J by 4 bases, with 9 bases between. The CDR3 consists of 14 residues. Looked up from germline, CDR1 is SGHTA and CDR2 is FQGNSA. CDR3 in amino acids: CASSLIRSTGELFF. As DNA, the CDR3 is TGTGCCAGCAGCTTGATTAGGAGCACCGGGGAGCTGTTTTTT.

J is TRBJ2-1 and V is TRBV20-1; D may be TRBD2 (6 bases). V lost 2 bases, J lost 7 bases, and 30 bases lay in between. This CDR3 contains 19 residues. Per germline, CDR1 DFQATT and CDR2 SNEGSKA (reference sequence). In DNA, the CDR3 is TGCAGTGCTAGACCCACCCGACGCGGGGCGCATGTCGGGTGGAATGAGCAGTTCTTC. Translating it yields CSARPTRRGAHVGWNEQFF.

Here the CDR3 reads CASSLAVGDRFF. The CDR3 region has the DNA TGTGCCAGCAGCTTGGCCGTGGGGGATCGGTTCTTC. The chain links TRBV5-4 to TRBJ2-1; D might be TRBD1 or TRBD2, each matching 5 bases. CDR1 and CDR2 (germline): SGHNT, YYREEE (reference sequence). This CDR3 contains 12 residues. The V end lost 0 bases, the J end lost 15 bases, and 13 bases lay between the germline ends.